This TCR beta chain is drawn from a study of untreated major depressive disorder (dated by TCRdb to about 2018). Study-level background: A cross-sectional case-control design was used to compare T cell phenotype and TCR repertoire between antidepressant-free major depressive disorder patients and individually matched non-depressed controls. The TCRbeta sequencing followed up on differences in Vbeta 5.1, Vbeta 11 and Vbeta 22 usage that flow cytometry had shown in the whole cohort.

For sex, age, current smoking status and body mass index, every depressed patient had a pairwise-matched non-depressed control. Every participant in the study was of European descent. No current or lifetime mood disorder was present in controls, and Quick Inventory of Depressive Symptoms-Self Report scores of 5 or less were recorded for controls. Participants were excluded if they had major medical conditions, Axis I/II comorbidities, regular medication or illicit drug use, or weekly alcohol intake above 100 g. About 30 ml of peripheral blood was collected into EDTA tubes from each participant. Magnetic negative selection with the BD IMag Human CD4 T Lymphocyte Enrichment Set was used to purify CD4+ T cells from thawed PBMCs. A purity of roughly 96% was typically achieved with the CD4+ enrichment method, as confirmed by flow cytometry. A subgroup of four to six case-control pairs, chosen blind to the chemokine receptor expression and flow-cytometric repertoire skewing results, underwent TCRbeta sequencing. Every blood sample was taken in the morning at 8:00 a.m., after which PBMCs were separated out using Ficoll-Hypaque gradient centrifugation. Until being assayed, PBMCs were kept in liquid nitrogen after cryopreservation by gradual cooling to -80 degrees C.

CDR1 and CDR2 are read off the germline V gene as SGHTA and FQGTGA. Relative to germline, V is missing 5 bases and J is missing 7 bases, with 4 bases of the junction outside any gene match. The CDR3, cysteine through phenylalanine, is 14 amino acids long. CDR3 DNA only is kept here, 42 bases in frame from base 1. As for this clone: It lacks a known antigen. Base qualities are not provided; no much larger clone lies one nucleotide away.

What the work shows at the level of the full study, not this receptor alone: TRBV25-01 and TRBV02-01 usage followed the flow-cytometry pattern but did not reach statistical significance in the sequencing data. Sequencing confirmed higher TRBV05-01 (Vbeta 5.1) usage among CD4+ T cells of depressed patients than controls, with p = 0.040 in a one-tailed test. A comparatively small study sample was produced by the strict matching and exclusion criteria, and the generalizability of findings was thereby limited. For the sequencing comparisons, one-tailed planned tests were applied to only three Vbeta families that had been selected in advance. In every sequenced subject, all of the top five TRBV05-01 clones were private clones.

The Qiagen DNeasy Blood and Tissue Kit was used to extract total genomic DNA from purified CD4+ T cells. Using immunoSEQ immunosequencing protocols, the TCRbeta CDR3 region, as defined by IMGT, was amplified and sequenced. The authors processed their data as follows. Raw sequence data were preprocessed by the immunoSEQ service for PCR and sequencing error correction. Data were loaded into the immunoSEQ Analyzer and further analyzed with VDJtools v1.0.7. Patient-control differences were tested with the paired Wilcoxon signed-rank test. TCRdb took this table from immuneACCESS and kept in-frame rearrangements with V and J called. Such tables lack part of the clones; where checked against another copy, unresolved V genes explain under half of the gap, and the rest is unexplained. The V and J calls and clone size are taken from that table; D and trimming were inferred from the DNA. Counted in this sample were some 21,000 clones; just under 90% of them appeared once. The ten most abundant clones make up 0.45% to 0.6% of the sample.

Specimen: CD4+ T cells from PBMCs. The rearrangement joined TRBV7-3 to TRBJ2-2; 10 central nucleotides agree with TRBD2. The sequence came from a woman aged 40-49 years in good health. The CDR3 amino acid sequence is: CASSLRTSGGELFF. In nucleotide form, the sequence is TGTGCCAGCAGCCTCAGGACTAGCGGCGGGGAGCTGTTTTTT.